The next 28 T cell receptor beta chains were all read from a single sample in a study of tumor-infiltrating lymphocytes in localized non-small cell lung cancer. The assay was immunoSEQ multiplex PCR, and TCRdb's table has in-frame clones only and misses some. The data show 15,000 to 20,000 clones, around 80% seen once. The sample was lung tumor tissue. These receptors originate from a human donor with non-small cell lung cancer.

The DNA for the CDR3 is TGTGCCAGCCTGGGGCCGGCGTCCGAAGCTTTCTTT. Amino acid sequence: CASLGPASEAFF. The chain joins TRBV5-6 to TRBJ1-1; D perhaps matches TRBD1 (5 bases). Germline V gives CDR1 SGHDT, CDR2 YYEEEE. This CDR3 comprises 12 residues. The V and J ends lost 7 bases and 8 bases respectively, with 15 bases between them.

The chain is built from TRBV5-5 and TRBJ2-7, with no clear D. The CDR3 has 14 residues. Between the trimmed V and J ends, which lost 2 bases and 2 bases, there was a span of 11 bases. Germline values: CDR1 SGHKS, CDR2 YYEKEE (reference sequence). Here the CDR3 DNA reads TGTGCCAGCAGCTTAACCGGAAAAACCTACGAGCAGTACTTC. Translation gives CASSLTGKTYEQYF.

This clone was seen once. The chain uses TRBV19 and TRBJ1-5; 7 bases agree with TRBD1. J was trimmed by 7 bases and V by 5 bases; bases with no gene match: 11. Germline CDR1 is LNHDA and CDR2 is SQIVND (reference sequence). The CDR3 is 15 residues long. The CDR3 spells CASSSTTGEVQPQHF. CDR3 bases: TGTGCCAGTAGTTCAACTACAGGGGAGGTACAGCCCCAGCATTTT.

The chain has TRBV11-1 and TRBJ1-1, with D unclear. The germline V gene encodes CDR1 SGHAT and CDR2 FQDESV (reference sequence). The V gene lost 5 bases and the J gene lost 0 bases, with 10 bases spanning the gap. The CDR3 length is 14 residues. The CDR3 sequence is CASSPDIMNTEAFF. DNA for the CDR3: TGTGCCAGCAGCCCCGACATAATGAACACTGAAGCTTTCTTT.

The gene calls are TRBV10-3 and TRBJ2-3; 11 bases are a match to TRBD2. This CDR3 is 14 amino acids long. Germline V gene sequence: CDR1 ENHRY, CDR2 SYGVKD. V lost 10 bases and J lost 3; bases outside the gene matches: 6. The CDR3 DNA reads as TGTGCCACCCGACTAGCGGGGAGGACAGATACGCAGTATTTT. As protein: CATRLAGRTDTQYF.

CDR3 bases: TGTGCCACCTCTTCCGGGTACAATGAGCAGTTCTTC. Translating it yields CATSSGYNEQFF. V usage is TRBV15 and J usage is TRBJ2-1; D remains ambiguous. This CDR3 has 12 residues. CDR1 is LNHNV, CDR2 YYDKDF, per germline (reference sequence). Trimming cost V 8 bases and J 4 bases, with 9 bases left between them.

The CDR3 region has the DNA TGTGCCAGCAGCTTCATACAGGGGCGAAACACTGAAGCTTTCTTT. Translation gives CASSFIQGRNTEAFF. The chain carries TRBV7-6 and TRBJ1-1; 7 bases agree with TRBD1. This CDR3 spans 15 amino acids. Germline loops: CDR1 SGHVS, CDR2 FNYEAQ. Trimming cost V 3 bases and J 2 bases; bases outside gene matches: 6.

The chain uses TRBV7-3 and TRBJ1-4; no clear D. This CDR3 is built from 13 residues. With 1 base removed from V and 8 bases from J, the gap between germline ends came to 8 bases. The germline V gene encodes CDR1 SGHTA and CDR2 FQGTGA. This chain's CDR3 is CASSLMKSEKLFF. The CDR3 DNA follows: TGTGCCAGCAGCTTAATGAAGTCCGAAAAACTGTTTTTT.

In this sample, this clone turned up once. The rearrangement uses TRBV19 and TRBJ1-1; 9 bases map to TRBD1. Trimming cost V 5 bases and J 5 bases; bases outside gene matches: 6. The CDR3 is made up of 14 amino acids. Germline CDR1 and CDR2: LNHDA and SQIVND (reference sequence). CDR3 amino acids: CASSRTGARTEAFF. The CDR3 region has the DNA TGTGCCAGTAGTCGGACAGGGGCACGAACTGAAGCTTTCTTT.

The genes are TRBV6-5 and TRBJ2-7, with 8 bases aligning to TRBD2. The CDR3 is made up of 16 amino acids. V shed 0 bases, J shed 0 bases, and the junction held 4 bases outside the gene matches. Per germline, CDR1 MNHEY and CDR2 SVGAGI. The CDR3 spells CASSYSTSGSSYEQYF. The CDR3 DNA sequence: TGTGCCAGCAGTTACTCGACAAGCGGGAGCTCCTACGAGCAGTACTTC.

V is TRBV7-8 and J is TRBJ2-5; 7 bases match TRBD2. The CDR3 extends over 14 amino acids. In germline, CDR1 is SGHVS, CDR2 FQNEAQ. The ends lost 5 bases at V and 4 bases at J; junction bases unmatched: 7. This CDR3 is CASSLQTSRETQYF. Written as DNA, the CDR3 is TGTGCCAGCAGCCTACAGACTAGCCGAGAGACCCAGTACTTC. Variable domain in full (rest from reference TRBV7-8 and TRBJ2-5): GAGVSQSPRYKVAKRGQDVALRCDPISGHVSLFWYQQALGQGPEFLTYFQNEAQLDKSGLPSDRFFAERPEGSVSTLKIQRTQQEDSAVYLCASSLQTSRETQYFGPGTRLLVL.

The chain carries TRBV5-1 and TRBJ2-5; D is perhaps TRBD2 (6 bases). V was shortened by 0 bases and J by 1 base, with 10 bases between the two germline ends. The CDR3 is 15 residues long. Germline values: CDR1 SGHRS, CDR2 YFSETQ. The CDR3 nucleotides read TGCGCCAGCAGCTTGGGACGGGGGTTCCAAGAGACCCAGTACTTC. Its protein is CASSLGRGFQETQYF.

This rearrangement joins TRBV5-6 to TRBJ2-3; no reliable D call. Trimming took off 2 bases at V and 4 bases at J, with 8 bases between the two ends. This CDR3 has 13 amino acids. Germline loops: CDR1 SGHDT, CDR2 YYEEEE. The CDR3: CASSFGSADTQYF. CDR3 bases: TGTGCCAGCAGCTTTGGGTCGGCAGATACGCAGTATTTT.

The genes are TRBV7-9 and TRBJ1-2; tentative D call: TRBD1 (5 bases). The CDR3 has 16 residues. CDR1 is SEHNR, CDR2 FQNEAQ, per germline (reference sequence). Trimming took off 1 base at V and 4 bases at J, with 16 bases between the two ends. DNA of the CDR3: TGTGCCAGCAGCTTAGTTTGGGGGAACGGTCTCTATGGCTACACCTTC. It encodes CASSLVWGNGLYGYTF.

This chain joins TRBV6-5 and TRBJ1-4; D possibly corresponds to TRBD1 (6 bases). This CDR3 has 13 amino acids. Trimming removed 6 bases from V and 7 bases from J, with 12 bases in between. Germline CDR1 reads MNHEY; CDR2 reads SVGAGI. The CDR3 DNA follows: TGTGCCAGCAGCCTCACAGGGCGTGAAAAACTGTTTTTT. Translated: CASSLTGREKLFF.

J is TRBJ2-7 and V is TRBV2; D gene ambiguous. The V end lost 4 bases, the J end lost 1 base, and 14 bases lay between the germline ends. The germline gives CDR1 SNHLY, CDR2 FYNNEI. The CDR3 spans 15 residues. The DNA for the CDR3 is TGTGCCAGCAGTGGTATGGGCAGTCGTTCCTACGAGCAGTACTTC. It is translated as CASSGMGSRSYEQYF.

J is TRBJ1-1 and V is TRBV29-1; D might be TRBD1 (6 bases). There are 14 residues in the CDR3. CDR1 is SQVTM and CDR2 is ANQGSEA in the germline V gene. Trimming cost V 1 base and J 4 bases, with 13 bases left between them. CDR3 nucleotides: TGCAGCGTTGAAGTCGGGGGGGCCGGCACTGAAGCTTTCTTT. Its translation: CSVEVGGAGTEAFF.

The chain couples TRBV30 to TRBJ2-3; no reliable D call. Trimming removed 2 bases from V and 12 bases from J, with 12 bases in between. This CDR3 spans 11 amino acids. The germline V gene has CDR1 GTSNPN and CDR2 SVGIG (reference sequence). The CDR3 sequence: CAWSSSPVQYF. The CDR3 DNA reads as TGTGCCTGGAGTAGCAGTCCCGTCCAGTATTTT.

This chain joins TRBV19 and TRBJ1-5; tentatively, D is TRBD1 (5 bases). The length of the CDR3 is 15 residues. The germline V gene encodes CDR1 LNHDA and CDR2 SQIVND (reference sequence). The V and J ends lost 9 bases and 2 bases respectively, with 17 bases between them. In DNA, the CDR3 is TGTGCCAGCAGTTTCCAGGGAATTGGCAATCAGCCCCAGCATTTT. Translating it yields CASSFQGIGNQPQHF.

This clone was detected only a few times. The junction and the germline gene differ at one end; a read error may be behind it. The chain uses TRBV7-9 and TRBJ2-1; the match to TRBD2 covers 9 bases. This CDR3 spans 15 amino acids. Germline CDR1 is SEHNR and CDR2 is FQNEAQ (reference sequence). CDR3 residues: CASSLTRGGFIGWIF. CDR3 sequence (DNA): TGTGCCAGCAGCTTAACGCGGGGGGGCTTTATAGGTTGGATCTTC.

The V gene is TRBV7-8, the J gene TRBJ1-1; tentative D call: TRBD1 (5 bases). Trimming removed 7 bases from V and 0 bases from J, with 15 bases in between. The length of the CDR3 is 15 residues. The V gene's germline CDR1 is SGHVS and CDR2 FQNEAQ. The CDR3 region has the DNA TGTGCCAGCACCCTGTCGGGACTGATGAACACTGAAGCTTTCTTT. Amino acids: CASTLSGLMNTEAFF.

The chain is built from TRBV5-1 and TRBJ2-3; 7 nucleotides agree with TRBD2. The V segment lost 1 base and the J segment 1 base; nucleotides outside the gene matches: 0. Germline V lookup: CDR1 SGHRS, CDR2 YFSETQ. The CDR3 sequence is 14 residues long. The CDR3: CASSLTSGTDTQYF. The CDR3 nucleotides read TGCGCCAGCAGCTTGACTAGCGGCACAGATACGCAGTATTTT. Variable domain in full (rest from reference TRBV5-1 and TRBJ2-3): KAGVTQTPRYLIKTRGQQVTLSCSPISGHRSVSWYQQTPGQGLQFLFEYFSETQRNKGNFPGRFSGRQFSNSRSEMNVSTLELGDSALYLCASSLTSGTDTQYFGPGTRLTVL.

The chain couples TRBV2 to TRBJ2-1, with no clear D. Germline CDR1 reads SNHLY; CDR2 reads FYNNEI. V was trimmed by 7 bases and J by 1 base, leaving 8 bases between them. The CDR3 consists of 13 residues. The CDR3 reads CASMWASYNEQFF. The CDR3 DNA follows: TGTGCCAGCATGTGGGCTTCCTACAATGAGCAGTTCTTC. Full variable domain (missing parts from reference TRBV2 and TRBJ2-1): EPEVTQTPSHQVTQMGQEVILRCVPISNHLYFYWYRQILGQKVEFLVSFYNNEISEKSEIFDDQFSVERPDGSNFTLKIRSTKLEDSAMYFCASMWASYNEQFFGPGTRLTVL.

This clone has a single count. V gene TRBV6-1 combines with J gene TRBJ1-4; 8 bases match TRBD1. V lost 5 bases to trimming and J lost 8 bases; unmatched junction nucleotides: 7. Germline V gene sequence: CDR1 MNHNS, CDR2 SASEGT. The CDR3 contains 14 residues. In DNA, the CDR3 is TGTGCCAGCAGTTCCGGACAGGGTCAGGAAAAACTGTTTTTT. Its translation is CASSSGQGQEKLFF.

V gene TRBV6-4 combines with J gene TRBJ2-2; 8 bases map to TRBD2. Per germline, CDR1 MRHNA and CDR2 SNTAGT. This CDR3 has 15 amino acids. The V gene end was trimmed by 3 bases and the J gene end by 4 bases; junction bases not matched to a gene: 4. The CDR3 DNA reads TGTGCCAGCAGTGATCTGGCGGGAGGCACCGGGGAGCTGTTTTTT. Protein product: CASSDLAGGTGELFF.

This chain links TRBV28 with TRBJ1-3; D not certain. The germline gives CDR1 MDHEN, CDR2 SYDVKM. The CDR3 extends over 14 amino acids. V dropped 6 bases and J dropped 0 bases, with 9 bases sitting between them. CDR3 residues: CASSPTASGNTIYF. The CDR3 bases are TGTGCCAGCAGCCCTACAGCCTCTGGAAACACCATATATTTT.

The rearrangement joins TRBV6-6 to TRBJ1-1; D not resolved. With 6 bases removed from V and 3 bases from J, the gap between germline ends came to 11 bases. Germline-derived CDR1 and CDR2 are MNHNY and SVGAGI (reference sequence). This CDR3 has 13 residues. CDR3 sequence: CASSLDRYTEAFF. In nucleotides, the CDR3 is TGTGCCAGCAGCCTCGACCGTTACACTGAAGCTTTCTTT.

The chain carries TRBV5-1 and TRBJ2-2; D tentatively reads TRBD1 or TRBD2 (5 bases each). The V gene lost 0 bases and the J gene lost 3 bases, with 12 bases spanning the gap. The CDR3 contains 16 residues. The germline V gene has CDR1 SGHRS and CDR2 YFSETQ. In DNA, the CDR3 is TGCGCCAGCAGCTTGGAGAGGGGAAGAGACACCGGGGAGCTGTTTTTT. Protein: CASSLERGRDTGELFF.